These T cell receptor beta chains were read from a single sample in a study of cytomegalovirus exposure and HLA in healthy donors. Assay: immunoSEQ multiplex PCR; the TCRdb copy retains only in-frame clones and omits some. The profile covers about 100,000 clones, with approximately 85% appearing a single time and about 3.6% taken by the ten largest. Sequenced: PBMCs. Receptors were obtained from a young man in good health and CMV-seronegative. Each CDR3 is given with its conserved first and last residue. A D gene is named only where the DNA matches it firmly. Size is stated for part of the rows, as once, few or many counts, or as a class when the clone is expanded.

CDR3 DNA	CDR3 protein	clone size	CDR3 length	J gene	D gene	V gene
TGTGCCAGCAGGCTCGGACTGGGGTCACCCCTCCACTTT	CASRLGLGSPLHF	NA	13	TRBJ1-6	NA	TRBV7-3
TGTGCCATCAGTGAGATCGCAGATACGCAGTATTTT	CAISEIADTQYF	NA	12	TRBJ2-3	NA	TRBV10-3
TGCGCCAGCAGCCATGGACCTTGGGCTAGCGGAAACAATGAGCAGTTCTTC	CASSHGPWASGNNEQFF	NA	17	TRBJ2-1	TRBD2	TRBV4-1
TGTGCCAGCAGCTCTTTTAGCGGGACCTACGGAGAGACCCAGTACTTC	CASSSFSGTYGETQYF	NA	16	TRBJ2-5	TRBD2	TRBV5-4
TGTGCCAGCAGCCCAAGGACAGGGCCTAATTCACCCCTCCACTTT	CASSPRTGPNSPLHF	NA	15	TRBJ1-6	TRBD1	TRBV7-2
TGTGCCAGTAGTATTAAAGAGACCCAGTACTTC	CASSIKETQYF	NA	11	TRBJ2-5	NA	TRBV19
TGTGCCAGCAGCGTAGTAGTCGGGAGCCTAAATGAGCAGTTCTTC	CASSVVVGSLNEQFF	NA	15	TRBJ2-1	NA	TRBV9
TGTGCCAGCACTCTTGAGGCCTCTGGGGCCAACGTCCTGACTTTC	CASTLEASGANVLTF	once	15	TRBJ2-6	NA	TRBV2
TGTGCCAGTAGTAGGCTTGGCAGGGTTTATGAAAAACTGTTTTTT	CASSRLGRVYEKLFF	NA	15	TRBJ1-4	NA	TRBV19
TGTGCCAGCAGCTTAGGGACTAGCGGGAGGAGGAGTTCCTACGAGCAGTACTTC	CASSLGTSGRRSSYEQYF	NA	18	TRBJ2-7	TRBD2	TRBV7-9
TGTGCCAGCAGTGACACAGGCTCTGGGGCCAACGTCCTGACTTTC	CASSDTGSGANVLTF	medium-sized	15	TRBJ2-6	NA	TRBV6-4
TGCGCCAGCAGCTTGGGCAGGTCGCGTGAAAAACTGTTTTTT	CASSLGRSREKLFF	NA	14	TRBJ1-4	NA	TRBV5-1
TGTGCCAGCAGTGACTCTCTAGACACTGAAGCTTTCTTT	CASSDSLDTEAFF	NA	13	TRBJ1-1	NA	TRBV6-4
TGTGCCAGTAGTATAGTGTCCAGTTTGGGGGGACCCCTCCACTTT	CASSIVSSLGGPLHF	NA	15	TRBJ1-6	NA	TRBV19
TGTGCCAGCAGCTTAAACTGGGGCGGGGTGAACACTGAAGCTTTCTTT	CASSLNWGGVNTEAFF	NA	16	TRBJ1-1	NA	TRBV7-2
TGTGCTAGCGCCTGGACGGGGAGCACTGAAGCTTTCTTT	CASAWTGSTEAFF	NA	13	TRBJ1-1	NA	TRBV12-5
TGTGCCAGCAGTTTAGTGCAGTTGCAGTACTTC	CASSLVQLQYF	NA	11	TRBJ2-7	NA	TRBV28
TGTGCCTGGATGAAGGACAGGGGAAGTAATGGCTACACCTTC	CAWMKDRGSNGYTF	NA	14	TRBJ1-2	TRBD1	TRBV30
TGTGCCAGCAGCCTACTAGCGGGAGCTAGCACAGATACGCAGTATTTT	CASSLLAGASTDTQYF	NA	16	TRBJ2-3	TRBD2	TRBV27
TGCGCCAGCAGCGCCAAGGGACTAGCGGGCTCCTACGAGCAGTACTTC	CASSAKGLAGSYEQYF	NA	16	TRBJ2-7	TRBD2	TRBV4-1
TGTGCCAGCAGCCCTTCGATAAGCAACACTGAAGCTTTCTTT	CASSPSISNTEAFF	NA	14	TRBJ1-1	NA	TRBV7-2
TGCGCCAGCAGCTTGGGAGGGGGCCCCTACGAGCAGTACTTC	CASSLGGGPYEQYF	NA	14	TRBJ2-7	TRBD1	TRBV5-1
TGTGCCAGCAGACGGGGGGGCTCATCGCCCTACGAGCAGTACTTC	CASRRGGSSPYEQYF	NA	15	TRBJ2-7	TRBD2	TRBV7-9
TGTGCCAGCAGCTTAGAGGTGGCGGGAGGGCCGGGTGAGCAGTTCTTC	CASSLEVAGGPGEQFF	once	16	TRBJ2-1	TRBD2	TRBV11-3
TGTGCCAGCAGTTTACGGGAGATCCGGAATGAGCAGTTCTTC	CASSLREIRNEQFF	NA	14	TRBJ2-1	NA	TRBV27
TGTGCCAGCAGTGACGTAGCGGGGGGAAATGAGCAGTTCTTC	CASSDVAGGNEQFF	NA	14	TRBJ2-1	TRBD2	TRBV6-4
TGTGCCAGCAGCGCAGGTGGCGGGGGCAGAGATACGCAGTATTTT	CASSAGGGGRDTQYF	NA	15	TRBJ2-3	NA	TRBV6-4
TGTGCCAGCAGTGAAGCGCTTCATGGACAGGGCATCTACGAGCAGTACTTC	CASSEALHGQGIYEQYF	few	17	TRBJ2-7	TRBD1	TRBV2
TGTGCCAGCAGTTTATGGACCCCGAGCGGCAATGAGCAGTTCTTC	CASSLWTPSGNEQFF	NA	15	TRBJ2-1	NA	TRBV28